This record looks at one T cell receptor (beta chain) sequence and its context. Its target is not known. This sample was included in a study of T cells in Graves' hyperthyroidism and ophthalmopathy. Notes on the study in general: In validation, the model predicted ophthalmopathy. These predictions came a median around 5.9 months before onset. Within blood appeared most thyroid clonotypes that had expanded above 0.001.

Patients having uncontrolled infection, another autoimmune disease, pregnancy or lactation were not included. TCR beta CDR3 region amplification was performed from RNA transcripts. HTBI primers drove first-round RT-PCR of the TCR CDR3. TCRdb called the multiplex PCR reads again in MiXCR, with one record for every CDR3 protein. Of 370,000 or so distinct CDR3 sequences listed, around a sixth are singletons. Germline V gene lookup returns CDR1 MNHEY and CDR2 SMNVEV (reference sequence). The CDR3 length is 18 residues. The V gene end was trimmed by 5 bases and the J gene end by 5 bases; junction bases not matched to a gene: 11.

The genes are TRBV27 and TRBJ2-5; 16 bases map to TRBD2. The source material was blood. The sequence came from a woman under 30 with Graves' hyperthyroidism that later progressed to Graves' ophthalmopathy. CDR3 in amino acids: CASSPGLAGGPRGETQYF. The CDR3 DNA reads as TGTGCCAGCAGTCCGGGACTAGCGGGAGGGCCGAGGGGGGAGACCCAGTACTTC.